The 21 T cell receptor beta chains below all came from one sample that was sequenced in a study of tumor and adjacent non-tumor tissue in lung cancer. A modified ARM-PCR protocol with three rounds of nested PCR amplified TCRbeta. A single record per CDR3 protein comes from TCRdb applying MiXCR to the multiplex PCR reads. The repertoire includes fewer than 45,000 distinct CDR3 sequences, roughly three fifths of them detected once, and around 19% sits in the top ten. RNA was extracted from bulk tissue without any cell sorting. Distant lung tissue was collected more than 3 cm away from the tumor edge. The sequenced sample was distant non-tumor lung tissue. Receptors originate from a woman in her thirties or forties with non-small cell lung cancer.

This clonotype was counted many times. The CDR3 DNA reads TGTGCCCTGGGGCGGGGGGCCGGGAATGAGCAGTTCTTC. It yields the protein CALGRGAGNEQFF. The chain links TRBV6-1 to TRBJ2-1, with 8 bases that match TRBD2. This CDR3 is 13 amino acids long. The V gene end was trimmed by 11 bases and the J gene end by 7 bases; junction bases not matched to a gene: 10. Germline V gives CDR1 MNHNS, CDR2 SASEGT.

The chain carries TRBV6-6 and TRBJ2-5; maybe TRBD2 (7 bases). CDR3 length equals 14 residues. The germline CDR1 and CDR2 sequences are MNHNY and SVGAGI (reference sequence). V lost 6 bases to trimming and J lost 5 bases, with 16 bases between them. The CDR3, as DNA: TGTGCCAGCAGCACCCTAAGGGGGGGGGAGACCCAGTACTTC. Translated, it gives CASSTLRGGETQYF.

This clonotype was counted at least ten times. This chain connects TRBV12-3 or TRBV12-4 to TRBJ2-7; D ambiguous. The CDR3 is 13 residues long. V lost 3 bases, J lost 2 bases, and 8 bases lay in between. CDR3 sequence reads: CASSLADAYEQYF. DNA for the CDR3: TGTGCCAGCAGTTTGGCGGACGCCTACGAGCAGTACTTC.

This clonotype was counted at least ten times. The chain has TRBV4-1 and TRBJ1-5; 8 bases agree with TRBD1. The CDR3 runs 15 residues. CDR1 and CDR2 from the germline V gene are MGHRA and YSYEKL. The V gene end was trimmed by 2 bases and the J gene end by 4 bases; junction bases not matched to a gene: 4. For the CDR3, the DNA is TGCGCCAGCAGCCAACGGACAGGGACAAATCAGCCCCAGCATTTT. This translates into CASSQRTGTNQPQHF.

This chain joins TRBV12-3 or TRBV12-4 and TRBJ1-1, with unresolved D. The CDR3 has 13 amino acids. The CDR3 DNA reads TGTGTCACCCCTCCAGACCCGAGTACTGAAGCTTTCTTT. Translated, it gives CVTPPDPSTEAFF.

This clonotype occurred once. One end of the junction fails to match germline, which may point to a read error. This chain uses TRBV7-9 with TRBJ1-6; D is uncertain. CDR1 SEHNR and CDR2 FQNEAQ come from the germline V gene (reference sequence). CDR3 length: 14 residues. The DNA of the CDR3 is TGTGCCAGCAGCTCGACGGGATATAATTCACACCTCCACTTT. Translated, it gives CASSSTGYNSHLHF.

As concerns this clonotype: A junction end diverges from the germline sequence, so it may reflect a read error. This sequence joins TRBV6-6 and TRBJ1-6; maybe TRBD1 (5 bases). The CDR3 has 14 amino acids. Germline loops: CDR1 MNHNY, CDR2 SVGAGI (reference sequence). The CDR3 here is CTSSRDMGREPLHF. The CDR3 nucleotides read TGTACCAGTAGCCGCGACATGGGGCGTGAACCCCTCCACTTT.

The J gene is TRBJ2-1, the V gene TRBV5-6, with D possibly TRBD2 on 5 matching bases. Germline V gene lookup returns CDR1 SGHDT and CDR2 YYEEEE. V dropped 4 bases and J dropped 8 bases, with 10 bases sitting between them. CDR3 length: 12 residues. The chain's CDR3 is CASSAFSDEQFF. CDR3 DNA: TGTGCCAGCAGCGCGTTTAGCGATGAGCAGTTCTTC. Full variable domain (rest looked up from reference TRBV5-6 and TRBJ2-1): DAGVTQSPTHLIKTRGQQVTLRCSPKSGHDTVSWYQQALGQGPQFIFQYYEEEERQRGNFPDRFSGHQFPNYSSELNVNALLLGDSALYLCASSAFSDEQFFGPGTRLTVL.

This clonotype has ten or more counts. This chain joins TRBV5-1 and TRBJ2-1, with D possibly TRBD2 on 7 matching bases. Germline-derived CDR1 and CDR2 are SGHRS and YFSETQ. There are 15 residues in the CDR3. Trimming took 6 bases from V and 7 from J, leaving 20 bases between them. CDR3 sequence: CASTIEGGGGNEQFF. In DNA form, the CDR3 reads TGCGCCAGCACCATTGAAGGGGGAGGGGGGAATGAGCAGTTCTTC.

The rearrangement links TRBV28 to TRBJ2-7; D uncertain. Per the germline V gene, CDR1 is MDHEN and CDR2 is SYDVKM. The CDR3 length is 11 residues. V lost 3 bases and J 5 bases, leaving 5 bases between the germline ends. The CDR3, as DNA: TGTGCCAGCAGTTTCCATCACGAGCAGTACTTC. Its translation is CASSFHHEQYF.

This sequence joins TRBV6-2 or TRBV6-3 and TRBJ2-5; possibly TRBD2 for D (5 bases). The CDR3 loop spans 14 amino acids. V lost 8 bases to trimming and J lost 7 bases, with 20 bases between them. CDR1 is MNHEY, CDR2 SVGEGT, per germline. For the CDR3, the DNA is TGTGCCAGCTCACAAAACTACCCCGAGGGGACCCAGTACTTC. Protein sequence: CASSQNYPEGTQYF.

To note about this clonotype: Since no conserved phenylalanine or tryptophan closes the CDR3, a read error is the likely cause. The DNA is omitted, as the CDR3 cannot be located on it reliably, and the CDR3 follows TCRdb's listing. This chain links TRBV12-3 or TRBV12-4 with TRBJ2-1; the table's D call TRBD1 went unverified against the DNA. The CDR3 has 11 amino acids, counting both end residues. The CDR3 region is CSSSRQDREFL.

Concerning this clonotype itself: One junction end does not reproduce the germline sequence, and a read error may be involved. This chain uses TRBV12-3 or TRBV12-4 with TRBJ2-7, with TRBD1 matching over 7 bases. The CDR3 extends over 15 amino acids. CDR3 in amino acids: CASSRIGDSSYEQYF. The CDR3 DNA is TGTGCCAGCAGTAGAATTGGGGACAGCTCCTACGAGCAGTATTTC.

Remarks on this clonotype: An end of the junction does not agree with germline; a read error may underlie this. This sequence joins TRBV12-3 or TRBV12-4 and TRBJ2-2; TRBD2 matches at 10 bases. The CDR3 is made up of 17 amino acids. CDR3 nucleotides: TGTGTCAGCAGTCCTTCCGCCCTAGCGGGGGTCGCCGGGGAGATGTTTTTT. This encodes CVSSPSALAGVAGEMFF.

This clonotype was detected once. A junction end diverges from the germline sequence, so it may reflect a read error. V and J are TRBV5-6 and TRBJ1-6; TRBD1 is a possible D gene (6 bases). This CDR3 region has 15 residues. Per the germline V gene, CDR1 is SGHDT and CDR2 is YYEEEE. The CDR3: CASSSRDTKGSPLHF. The CDR3 bases are TGTGCCAGCAGCTCGAGGGACACTAAGGGTTCACCCCTACACTTT.

The chain employs TRBV6-5 and TRBJ2-6; D is unresolved. Looked up from germline, CDR1 is MNHEY and CDR2 is SVGAGI. There are 16 residues in the CDR3. Trimming pared 0 bases from V and 0 bases from J, leaving 6 bases between. CDR3 sequence reads: CASSYSMASGANVLTF. Written as DNA, the CDR3 is TGTGCCAGCAGTTACTCGATGGCCTCTGGGGCCAACGTCCTGACTTTC.

Regarding this clonotype: A much larger clonotype is one base distant, so this may be a read error. The chain has TRBV14 and TRBJ2-3; D is undetermined. V lost 3 bases and J lost 10, with 14 bases in between. The germline gives CDR1 SGHDN, CDR2 FVKESK. The CDR3 totals 13 residues. As DNA, the CDR3 is TGTGCCAGCAGCCAGGCTACCGCCCGGGCGCAGTATTTT. It encodes CASSQATARAQYF. Full variable domain (remainder filled in from reference TRBV14 and TRBJ2-3): EAGVTQFPSHSVIEKGQTVTLRCDPISGHDNLYWYRRVMGKEIKFLLHFVKESKQDESGMPNNRFLAERTGGTYSTLKVQPAELEDSGVYFCASSQATARAQYFGPGTRLTVL.

Notes on this clonotype: This may be a read error, as it is one base from a much larger clone. This chain joins TRBV4-1 and TRBJ2-7; TRBD2 matches 8 bases. In germline, CDR1 is MGHRA, CDR2 YSYEKL. The CDR3 is made up of 15 amino acids. J lost 2 bases, V lost 4 bases, and 7 bases had no gene match. CDR3 sequence: CASSPNFGGAYEQYF. The CDR3 DNA follows: TGCGCCAGCAGCCCGAATTTCGGGGGGGCCTACGAGCAGTACTTC.

This clonotype has only one observation. This may stem from a read error, because a much larger clone lies one nucleotide away. The chain is built from TRBV7-9 and TRBJ1-2; D is uncertain. This CDR3 region has 11 residues. Germline V gives CDR1 SEHNR, CDR2 FQNEAQ (reference sequence). The CDR3 spells CARSLGDGYTF. The CDR3 nucleotides are TGTGCCAGAAGCTTAGGAGATGGCTACACCTTC.

This clonotype was observed once. Germline is not matched at one junction end, which may reflect a read error. The gene calls are TRBV4-2 and TRBJ2-7; TRBD2 matches at 12 bases. The CDR3 contains 18 residues. The germline V gene has CDR1 LGHNA and CDR2 YNFKEQ. CDR3: CTSSQEYASGGAAYEQYF. The CDR3 bases are TGTACCAGCAGCCAAGAATATGCTAGCGGGGGGGCTGCCTACGAGCAGTACTTC.

Many counts were recorded for this clonotype. J is TRBJ1-1 and V is TRBV28, with 7 bases matching TRBD1. The germline gives CDR1 MDHEN, CDR2 SYDVKM. CDR3 size: 15 residues. Trimming took 4 bases from V and 6 from J; bases not matched to a gene: 11. The CDR3 is CASSSSHRGQPEAFF. CDR3 DNA sequence: TGTGCCAGCAGTTCCTCCCATAGGGGGCAACCTGAAGCTTTCTTT.